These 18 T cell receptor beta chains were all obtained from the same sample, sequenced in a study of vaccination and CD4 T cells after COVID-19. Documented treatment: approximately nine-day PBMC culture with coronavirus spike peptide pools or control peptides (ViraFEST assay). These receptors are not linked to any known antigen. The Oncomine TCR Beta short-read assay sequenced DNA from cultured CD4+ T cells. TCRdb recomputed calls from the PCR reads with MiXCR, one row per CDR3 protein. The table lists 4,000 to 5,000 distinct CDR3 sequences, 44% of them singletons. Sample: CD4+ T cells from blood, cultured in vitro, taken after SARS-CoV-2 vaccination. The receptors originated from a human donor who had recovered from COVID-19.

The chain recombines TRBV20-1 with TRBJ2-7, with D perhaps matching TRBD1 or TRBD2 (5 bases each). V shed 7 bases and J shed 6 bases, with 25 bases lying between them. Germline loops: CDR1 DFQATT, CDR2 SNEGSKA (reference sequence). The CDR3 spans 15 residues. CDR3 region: CSVSKGLLRGREQYF. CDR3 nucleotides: TGCAGTGTGTCAAAGGGTTTGTTACGGGGCCGCGAGCAGTACTTC.

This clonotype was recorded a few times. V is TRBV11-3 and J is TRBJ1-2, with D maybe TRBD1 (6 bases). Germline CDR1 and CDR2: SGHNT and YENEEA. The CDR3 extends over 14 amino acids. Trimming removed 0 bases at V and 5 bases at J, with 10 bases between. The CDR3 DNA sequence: TGTGCCAGCAGCTTAGACGGGACATCTTATGGCTACACCTTC. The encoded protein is CASSLDGTSYGYTF. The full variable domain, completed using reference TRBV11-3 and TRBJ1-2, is EAGVVQSPRYKIIEKKQPVAFWCNPISGHNTLYWYLQNLGQGPELLIRYENEEAVDDSQLPKDRFSAERLKGVDSTLKIQPAELGDSAVYLCASSLDGTSYGYTFGSGTRLTVV.

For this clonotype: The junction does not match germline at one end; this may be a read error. The CDR3 DNA reads as TGTGCCAGCAGTATATGGACAGGGATGAACACTGAAGCTTTCTTT. Its translation: CASSIWTGMNTEAFF. The rearrangement joins TRBV28 to TRBJ1-1; TRBD1 agrees at 8 bases. Germline V gene data show CDR1 as MDHEN and CDR2 as SYDVKM. This CDR3 contains 15 residues.

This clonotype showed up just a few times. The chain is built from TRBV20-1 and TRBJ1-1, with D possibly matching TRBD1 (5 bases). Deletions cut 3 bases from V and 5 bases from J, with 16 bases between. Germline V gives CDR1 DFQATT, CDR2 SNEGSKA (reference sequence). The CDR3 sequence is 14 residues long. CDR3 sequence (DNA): TGCAGTGCTAGCCCGGCAAGGGGACGGACTGAAGCTTTCTTT. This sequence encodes CSASPARGRTEAFF.

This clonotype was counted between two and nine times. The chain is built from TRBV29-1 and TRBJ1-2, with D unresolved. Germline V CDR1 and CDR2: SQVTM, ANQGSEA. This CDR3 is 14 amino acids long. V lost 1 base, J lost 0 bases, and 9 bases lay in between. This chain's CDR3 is CSVEVANSNYGYTF. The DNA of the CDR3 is TGCAGCGTTGAAGTGGCAAATTCTAACTATGGCTACACCTTC.

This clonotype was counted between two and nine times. CDR3: CASSLIPGQAYEQYF. The DNA for the CDR3 is TGTGCCAGCAGCCTCATACCGGGACAGGCCTACGAGCAGTACTTC. The chain carries TRBV7-8 and TRBJ2-7, with 8 bases identical to TRBD1. The CDR3 extends over 15 amino acids. V lost 5 bases to trimming and J lost 2 bases; unmatched junction nucleotides: 8. Germline lookup yields CDR1 SGHVS and CDR2 FQNEAQ.

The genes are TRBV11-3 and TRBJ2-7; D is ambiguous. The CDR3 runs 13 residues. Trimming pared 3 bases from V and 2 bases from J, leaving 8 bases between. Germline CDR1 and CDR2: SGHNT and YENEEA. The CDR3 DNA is TGTGCCAGCAGCTTCTACCGAACCTACGAGCAGTACTTC. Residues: CASSFYRTYEQYF.

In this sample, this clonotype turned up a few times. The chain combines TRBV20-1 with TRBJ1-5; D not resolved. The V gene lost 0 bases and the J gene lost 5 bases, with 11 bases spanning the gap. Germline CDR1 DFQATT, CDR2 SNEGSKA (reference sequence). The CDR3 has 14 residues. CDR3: CSARDRAEYQPQHF. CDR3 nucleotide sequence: TGCAGTGCTAGAGATAGGGCAGAGTATCAGCCCCAGCATTTT.

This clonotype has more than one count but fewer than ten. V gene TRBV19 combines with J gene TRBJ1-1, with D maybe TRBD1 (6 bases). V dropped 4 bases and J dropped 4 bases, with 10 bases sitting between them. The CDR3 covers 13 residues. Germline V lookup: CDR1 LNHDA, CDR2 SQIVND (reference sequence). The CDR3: CASSNLGGTEAFF. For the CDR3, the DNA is TGTGCCAGTAGTAATTTAGGGGGCACTGAAGCTTTCTTT.

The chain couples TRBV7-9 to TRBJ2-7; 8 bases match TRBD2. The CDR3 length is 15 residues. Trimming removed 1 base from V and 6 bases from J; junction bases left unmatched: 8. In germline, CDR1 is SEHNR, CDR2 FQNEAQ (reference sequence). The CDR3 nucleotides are TGTGCCAGCAGCTTAGAGGGGACTAGAGGGCGCGAGCAGTACTTC. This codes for CASSLEGTRGREQYF.

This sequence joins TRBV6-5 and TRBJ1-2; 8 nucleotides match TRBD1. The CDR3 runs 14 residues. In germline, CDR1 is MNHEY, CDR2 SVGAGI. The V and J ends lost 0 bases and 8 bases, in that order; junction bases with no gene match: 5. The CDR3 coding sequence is TGTGCCAGCAGTTACTCTGGACAGGGAGTCGGCTACACCTTC. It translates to CASSYSGQGVGYTF.

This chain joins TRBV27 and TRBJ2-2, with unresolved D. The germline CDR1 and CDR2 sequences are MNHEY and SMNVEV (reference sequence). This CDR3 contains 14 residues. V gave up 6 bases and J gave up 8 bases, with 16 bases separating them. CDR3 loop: CASSRKGAGGELFF. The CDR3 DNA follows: TGTGCCAGCAGCCGAAAAGGTGCCGGGGGGGAGCTGTTTTTT.

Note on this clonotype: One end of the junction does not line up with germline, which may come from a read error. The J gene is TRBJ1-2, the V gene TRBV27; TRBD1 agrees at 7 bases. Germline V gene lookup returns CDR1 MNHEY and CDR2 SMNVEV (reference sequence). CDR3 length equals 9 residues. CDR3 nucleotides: TGTGCCAGAAGAAGACAGGGCGCCTTC. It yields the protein CARRRQGAF.

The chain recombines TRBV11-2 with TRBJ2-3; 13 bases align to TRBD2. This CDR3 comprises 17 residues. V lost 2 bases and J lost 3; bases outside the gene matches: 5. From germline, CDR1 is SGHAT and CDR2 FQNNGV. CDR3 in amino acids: CASSLRTSGSGTDTQYF. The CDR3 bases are TGTGCCAGCAGCTTAAGGACTAGCGGGAGTGGTACAGATACGCAGTATTTT. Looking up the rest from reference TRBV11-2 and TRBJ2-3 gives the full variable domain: EAGVAQSPRYKIIEKRQSVAFWCNPISGHATLYWYQQILGQGPKLLIQFQNNGVVDDSQLPKDRFSAERLKGVDSTLKIQPAKLEDSAVYLCASSLRTSGSGTDTQYFGPGTRLTVL.

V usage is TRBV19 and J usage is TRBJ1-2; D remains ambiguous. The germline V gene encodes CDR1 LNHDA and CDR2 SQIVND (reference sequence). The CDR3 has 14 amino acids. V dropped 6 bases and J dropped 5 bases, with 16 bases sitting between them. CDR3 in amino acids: CASSPGRIPYGYTF. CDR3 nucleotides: TGTGCCAGTAGCCCGGGCCGAATTCCTTATGGCTACACCTTC.

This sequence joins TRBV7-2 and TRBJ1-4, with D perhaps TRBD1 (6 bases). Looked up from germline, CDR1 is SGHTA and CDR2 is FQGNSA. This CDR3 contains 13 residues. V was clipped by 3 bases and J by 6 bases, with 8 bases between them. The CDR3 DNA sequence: TGTGCCAGCAGCTTCAGGGGTGATGAAAAACTGTTTTTT. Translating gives CASSFRGDEKLFF.

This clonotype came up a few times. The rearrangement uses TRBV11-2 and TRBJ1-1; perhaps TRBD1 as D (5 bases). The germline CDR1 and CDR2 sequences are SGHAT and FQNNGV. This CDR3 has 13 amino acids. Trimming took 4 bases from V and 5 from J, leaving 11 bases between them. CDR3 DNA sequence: TGTGCCAGCAGCTCGGCGGGGCGGACTGAAGCTTTCTTT. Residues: CASSSAGRTEAFF.

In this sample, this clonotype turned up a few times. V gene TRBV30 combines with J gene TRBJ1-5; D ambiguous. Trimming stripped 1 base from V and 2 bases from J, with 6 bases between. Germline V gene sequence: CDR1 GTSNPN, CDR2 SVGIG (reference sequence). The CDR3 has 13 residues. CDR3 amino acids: CAWSAQGNQPQHF. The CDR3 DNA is TGTGCCTGGAGTGCCCAGGGCAATCAGCCCCAGCATTTT.